These 14 T cell receptor beta chains were sequenced from one sample in a study of blood T cell repertoires in COVID-19. Using immunoSEQ multiplex PCR, the repertoire was profiled, and TCRdb retains in-frame clones only, with some absent. The repertoire has over 350,000 clones, roughly 90% of them found once; the top ten carry about 0.9%. Sequencing was done on a sample of PBMCs or T cells enriched from blood (not recorded which). These receptors were collected from a woman between 40 and 50 years old who had been exposed to COVID-19.

This clone was recorded only once. The chain recombines TRBV10-2 with TRBJ1-1; no clear D gene. Germline V gene lookup returns CDR1 WSHSY and CDR2 SAAADI. This CDR3 has 13 amino acids. The germline V and J ends were trimmed by 6 bases and 1 base, with 9 bases remaining between them. The CDR3 region has the DNA TGCGCCAGCAGAAGGAGGGAGAACACTGAAGCTTTCTTT. This sequence encodes CASRRRENTEAFF.

The gene calls are TRBV19 and TRBJ1-2; 10 bases are shared with TRBD1. The junction had 4 bases not matched to a gene; V was cut back by 2 bases and J by 4 bases. From germline, CDR1 is LNHDA and CDR2 SQIVND (reference sequence). The CDR3 covers 15 residues. In nucleotides, the CDR3 is TGTGCCAGTAGTATAACGGGACAGGGGAGCTATGGCTACACCTTC. Its translation: CASSITGQGSYGYTF.

This clone was recorded only once. V usage is TRBV10-3 and J usage is TRBJ1-3; D unresolved. The germline CDR1 and CDR2 sequences are ENHRY and SYGVKD. The V gene lost 0 bases and the J gene lost 0 bases, with 12 bases spanning the gap. The CDR3 totals 17 residues. The CDR3 DNA is TGTGCCATCAGTGAGTCGCGGAACACCCGCTCTGGAAACACCATATATTTT. Its translation is CAISESRNTRSGNTIYF.

This chain links TRBV2 with TRBJ2-3, with a possible D match to TRBD1 (5 bases). CDR1 is SNHLY, CDR2 FYNNEI, per germline. This CDR3 region has 14 residues. V dropped 7 bases and J dropped 2 bases, with 13 bases sitting between them. CDR3 DNA sequence: TGTGCCAGCAAGGGGCGACCCGTCACAGATACGCAGTATTTT. This codes for CASKGRPVTDTQYF.

This clone was recorded a few times. The rearrangement uses TRBV29-1 and TRBJ1-2; possible D gene TRBD1, 5 bases. V was trimmed by 5 bases and J by 7 bases, leaving 14 bases between them. CDR3 length: 12 amino acids. Germline V gene sequence: CDR1 SQVTM, CDR2 ANQGSEA. The CDR3 here is CSVREGLSGYTF. The DNA for the CDR3 is TGCAGCGTTCGGGAGGGGCTGAGTGGCTACACCTTC.

This chain joins TRBV7-2 and TRBJ2-1, with 12 positions matching TRBD2. The trim removed 5 bases at V and 3 bases at J, leaving 5 bases unmatched. Germline CDR1 SGHTA, CDR2 FQGNSA. CDR3 size: 16 residues. CDR3 in amino acids: CASSPQTSGGYNEQFF. The CDR3 nucleotides are TGTGCCAGCAGCCCCCAGACTAGCGGGGGCTACAATGAGCAGTTCTTC. Together with reference TRBV7-2 and TRBJ2-1, the CDR3 gives the full variable domain: GAGVSQSPSNKVTEKGKDVELRCDPISGHTALYWYRQSLGQGLEFLIYFQGNSAPDKSGLPSDRFSAERTGGSVSTLTIQRTQQEDSAVYLCASSPQTSGGYNEQFFGPGTRLTVL.

This clone was recorded at least ten times. The sample holds other DNA sequences that translate to the same CDR3. The chain has TRBV19 and TRBJ2-1, with 9 bases matching TRBD1. The J segment lost 0 bases and the V segment lost 5 bases, leaving 2 bases of the junction unmatched. The CDR3 is 15 amino acids. Germline CDR1 and CDR2: LNHDA and SQIVND (reference sequence). The CDR3 here is CASSPDRGSYNEQFF. The DNA of the CDR3 is TGTGCCAGTAGTCCGGACAGGGGCTCCTACAATGAGCAGTTCTTC.

The chain is built from TRBV18 and TRBJ1-5; D uncertain. CDR1 is KGHSH, CDR2 LQKENI, per germline. Deletions cut 4 bases from V and 2 bases from J, with 12 bases between. The CDR3 covers 15 residues. The DNA of the CDR3 is TGTGCCAGCTCACAGGGCCAACTAGGCAATCAGCCCCAGCATTTT. Encoded protein: CASSQGQLGNQPQHF.

V usage is TRBV18 and J usage is TRBJ2-3; 8 bases map to TRBD1. The CDR3 covers 14 residues. Trimming removed 4 bases from V and 6 bases from J; junction bases left unmatched: 6. Germline CDR1 and CDR2: KGHSH and LQKENI. CDR3 residues: CASSQDRVYDTQYF. The CDR3 bases are TGTGCCAGCTCACAGGACAGGGTTTACGATACGCAGTATTTT.

The chain links TRBV9 to TRBJ2-6, with D possibly TRBD1 on 5 matching bases. Per the germline V gene, CDR1 is SGDLS and CDR2 is YYNGEE. The length of the CDR3 is 15 residues. Between the trimmed V and J ends, which lost 4 bases and 1 base, there was a span of 9 bases. Here the CDR3 DNA reads TGTGCCAGCAGCCCTAGGGGATCTGGGGCCAACGTCCTGACTTTC. This sequence encodes CASSPRGSGANVLTF.

The chain is built from TRBV15 and TRBJ2-1; 15 nucleotides line up with TRBD2. Germline-derived CDR1 and CDR2 are LNHNV and YYDKDF (reference sequence). The CDR3 consists of 16 residues. The junction had 3 bases not matched to a gene; V was cut back by 2 bases and J by 7 bases. CDR3 sequence reads: CATSRSGLAGGNEQFF. CDR3 in DNA: TGTGCCACCAGCAGATCAGGACTAGCGGGGGGGAATGAGCAGTTCTTC.

The rearrangement uses TRBV19 and TRBJ1-1; 7 nucleotides agree with TRBD1. V lost 4 bases to trimming and J lost 1 base; unmatched junction nucleotides: 9. CDR1 is LNHDA, CDR2 SQIVND, per germline (reference sequence). The CDR3 contains 16 residues. The CDR3 region has the DNA TGTGCCAGTAGTAAGGGGCGGGGACAGACGAACACTGAAGCTTTCTTT. Amino acids: CASSKGRGQTNTEAFF.

V gene TRBV12-3 or TRBV12-4 combines with J gene TRBJ1-2; a weak D match, TRBD1 (6 bases). With 5 bases removed from V and 8 bases from J, the gap between germline ends came to 15 bases. The CDR3 is made up of 13 amino acids. The chain's CDR3 is CASSPSPRGGYTF. As DNA, the CDR3 is TGTGCCAGCAGTCCCTCCCCCAGGGGCGGCTACACCTTC.

The rearrangement uses TRBV6-2 or TRBV6-3 and TRBJ2-1, with 7 bases lining up with TRBD2. V was clipped by 2 bases and J by 5 bases; unmatched bases: 18. The CDR3 loop spans 19 amino acids. CDR1 is MNHEY, CDR2 SVGEGT, per germline. In DNA form, the CDR3 reads TGTGCCAGCAGTTACGACCCTCCAGGGAGGGGAGATACTAACAATGAGCAGTTCTTC. The encoded protein is CASSYDPPGRGDTNNEQFF.